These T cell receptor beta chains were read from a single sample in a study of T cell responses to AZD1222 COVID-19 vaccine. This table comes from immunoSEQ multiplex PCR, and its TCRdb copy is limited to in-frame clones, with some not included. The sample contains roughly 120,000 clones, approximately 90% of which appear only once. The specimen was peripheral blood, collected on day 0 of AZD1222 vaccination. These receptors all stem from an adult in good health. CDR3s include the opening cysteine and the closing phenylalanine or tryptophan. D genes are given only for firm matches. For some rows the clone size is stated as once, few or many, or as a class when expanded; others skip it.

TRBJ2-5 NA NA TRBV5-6 CASSFARVGTQYF TGTGCCAGCAGCTTTGCCAGGGTTGGGACCCAGTACTTC
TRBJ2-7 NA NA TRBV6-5 CASRVIRSSYEQYF TGTGCCAGCAGGGTTATTAGGAGCTCCTACGAGCAGTACTTC
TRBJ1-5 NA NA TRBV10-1 CATIHRAAEGQPQHF TGCGCCACCATACACCGGGCGGCGGAGGGTCAGCCCCAGCATTTT
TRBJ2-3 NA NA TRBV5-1 CASSLEDTQYF TGCGCCAGCAGCTTGGAAGATACGCAGTATTTT
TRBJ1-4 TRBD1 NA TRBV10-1 CASSEGTGTNEKLFF TGCGCCAGCAGTGAGGGGACAGGGACTAATGAAAAACTGTTTTTT
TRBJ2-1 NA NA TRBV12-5 CASGLSYNEQFF TGTGCTAGTGGTTTGTCTTACAATGAGCAGTTCTTC
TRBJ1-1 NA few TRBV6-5 CASSAVGGGTEAFF TGTGCCAGCAGCGCTGTGGGGGGTGGCACTGAAGCTTTCTTT
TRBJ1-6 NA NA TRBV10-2 CASGTSRNSPLHF TGCGCCAGCGGCACGTCGCGGAATTCACCCCTCCACTTT
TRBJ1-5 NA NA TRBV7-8 CASSLTGPQPQHF TGTGCCAGCAGCTTGACAGGCCCCCAGCCCCAGCATTTT
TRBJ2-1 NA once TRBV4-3 CASSQDPPGSRVYNEQFF TGCGCCAGCAGCCAAGACCCCCCGGGGTCCCGCGTTTACAATGAGCAGTTCTTC
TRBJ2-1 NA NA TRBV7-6 CASSPRPGTDNNEQFF TGTGCCAGCAGCCCGCGCCCCGGGACGGATAATAATGAGCAGTTCTTC
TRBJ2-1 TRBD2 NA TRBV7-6 CASSAIAGGYNEQFF TGTGCCAGCAGCGCCATAGCGGGGGGCTACAATGAGCAGTTCTTC
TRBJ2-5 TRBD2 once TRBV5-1 CASSSGLAGGQETQYF TGCGCCAGCAGCTCCGGACTAGCGGGGGGGCAAGAGACCCAGTACTTC
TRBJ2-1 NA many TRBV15 CATSRVSQTYNEQFF TGTGCCACCAGCAGAGTTAGCCAGACCTACAATGAGCAGTTCTTC
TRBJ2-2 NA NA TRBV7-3 CASSAGQNTGELFF TGTGCCAGCAGCGCGGGACAGAACACCGGGGAGCTGTTTTTT
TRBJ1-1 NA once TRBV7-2 CASSLERITNTEAFF TGTGCCAGCAGCTTAGAGAGGATAACGAACACTGAAGCTTTCTTT
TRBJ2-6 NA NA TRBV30 CAWSPASGANVLTF TGTGCCTGGAGTCCAGCCTCTGGGGCCAACGTCCTGACTTTC
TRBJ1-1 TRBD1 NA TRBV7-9 CASSSPLGQGSSFF TGTGCCAGCAGCTCACCACTCGGACAGGGGTCGTCTTTCTTT
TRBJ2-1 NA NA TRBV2 CASSEDRGSYNEQFF TGTGCCAGCAGTGAGGATCGGGGCTCCTACAATGAGCAGTTCTTC
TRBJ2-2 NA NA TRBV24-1 CATSDLRLEGRNTGELFF TGTGCCACCAGTGATTTGCGGTTGGAGGGTAGGAACACCGGGGAGCTGTTTTTT
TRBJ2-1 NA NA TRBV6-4 CAGTVAGTFSYNEQFF TGTGCCGGAACGGTGGCGGGGACCTTCTCCTACAATGAGCAGTTCTTC
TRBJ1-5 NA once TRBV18 CASSPEVSNQPQHF TGTGCCAGCTCACCAGAAGTTAGCAATCAGCCCCAGCATTTT
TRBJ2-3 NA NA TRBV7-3 CASSLRYSPSTDTQYF TGTGCCAGCAGCTTAAGATACAGCCCTAGCACAGATACGCAGTATTTT
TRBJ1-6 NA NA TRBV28 CASVTGSSYNSPLHF TGTGCCAGCGTGACAGGAAGCTCCTATAATTCACCCCTCCACTTT
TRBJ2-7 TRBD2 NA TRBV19 CASSMGRGASYEQYF TGTGCCAGTAGTATGGGGCGGGGGGCCTCCTACGAGCAGTACTTC
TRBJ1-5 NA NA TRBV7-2 CASSLATGQPQHF TGTGCCAGCAGCTTAGCGACCGGACAGCCCCAGCATTTT
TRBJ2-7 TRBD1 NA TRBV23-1 CASSQSKDRLSYEQYF TGCGCCAGCAGTCAATCTAAGGACAGGCTCTCCTACGAGCAGTACTTC
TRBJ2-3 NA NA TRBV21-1 CASSKDGGGGARYTQYF TGTGCCAGCAGCAAAGATGGTGGCGGGGGGGCACGATATACGCAGTATTTT
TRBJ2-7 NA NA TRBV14 CASSQDSQGRYF TGTGCCAGCAGCCAAGATTCGCAGGGGCGGTACTTC
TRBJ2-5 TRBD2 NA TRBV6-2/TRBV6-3 CASSDGLAGEKTQYF TGTGCCAGCAGTGACGGACTAGCGGGAGAGAAGACCCAGTACTTC
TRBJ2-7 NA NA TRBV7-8 CASSLGQSHYEQYF TGTGCCAGCAGCCTAGGACAGAGCCACTACGAGCAGTACTTC
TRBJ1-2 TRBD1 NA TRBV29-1 CSVTTGDNYGYTF TGCAGCGTCACGACAGGGGATAACTATGGCTACACCTTC
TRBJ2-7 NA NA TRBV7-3 CASSGADQSEQYF TGTGCCAGCAGCGGAGCGGACCAAAGCGAGCAGTACTTC
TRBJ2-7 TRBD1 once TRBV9 CASSPSTGAYEQYF TGTGCCAGCAGCCCCTCGACAGGGGCCTACGAGCAGTACTTC
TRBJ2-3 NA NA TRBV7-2 CASSPTGSDTQYF TGTGCCAGCAGTCCTACAGGGTCAGATACGCAGTATTTT
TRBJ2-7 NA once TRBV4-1 CASSQDRAAYEQYF TGCGCCAGCAGCCAAGACAGGGCCGCCTACGAGCAGTACTTC
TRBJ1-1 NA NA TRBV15 CATSRDRMTEAFF TGTGCCACCAGCAGAGACCGGATGACTGAAGCTTTCTTT
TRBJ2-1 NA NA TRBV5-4 CASSPRTAVYNEQFF TGTGCCAGCAGCCCTAGGACGGCCGTTTACAATGAGCAGTTCTTC
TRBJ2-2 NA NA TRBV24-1 CATSDNTGPWDTGELFF TGTGCCACCAGTGACAATACAGGGCCTTGGGACACCGGGGAGCTGTTTTTT
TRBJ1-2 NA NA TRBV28 CASSSIRPDNYGYTF TGTGCCAGCAGTAGTATAAGGCCAGACAACTATGGCTACACCTTC
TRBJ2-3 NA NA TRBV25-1 CASKRADTQYF TGTGCCAGCAAAAGGGCAGATACGCAGTATTTT
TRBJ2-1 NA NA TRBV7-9 CASSLYSGAANEQFF TGTGCCAGCAGCTTATACTCGGGGGCAGCCAATGAGCAGTTCTTC
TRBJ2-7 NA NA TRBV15 CATSKGLPYEQYF TGTGCCACCAGCAAGGGCCTACCCTACGAGCAGTACTTC
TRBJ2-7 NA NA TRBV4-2 CASSQDLAVSQGEQYF TGTGCCAGCAGCCAAGATCTCGCTGTCTCCCAGGGCGAGCAGTACTTC
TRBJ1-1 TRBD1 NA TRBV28 CASSWDRVSAFF TGTGCCAGCAGTTGGGACAGGGTGAGTGCTTTCTTT
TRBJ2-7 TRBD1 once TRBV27 CASSLDRGRYEQYF TGTGCCAGCAGTTTGGACAGGGGTAGGTACGAGCAGTACTTC
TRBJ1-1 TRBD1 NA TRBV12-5 CASGPWDRYTEAFF TGTGCTAGTGGTCCGTGGGACAGGTACACTGAAGCTTTCTTT
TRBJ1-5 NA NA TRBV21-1 CASSKKRLNQPQHF TGTGCCAGCAGCAAAAAGCGACTTAATCAGCCCCAGCATTTT
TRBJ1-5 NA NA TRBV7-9 CASKPPGTSNQPQHF TGTGCCAGCAAGCCTCCCGGGACATCTAATCAGCCCCAGCATTTT
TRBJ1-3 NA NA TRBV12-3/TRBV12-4 CASSRGGGNTIYF TGTGCCAGCAGTCGGGGAGGTGGAAACACCATATATTTT
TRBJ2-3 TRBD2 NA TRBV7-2 CASSSGPSSGGASTQYF TGTGCCAGCAGCTCTGGCCCCTCTAGCGGGGGGGCGAGTACGCAGTATTTT
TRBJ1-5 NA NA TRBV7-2 CASSLASRWQDSNQPQHF TGTGCCAGCAGCTTAGCGTCTCGGTGGCAGGATAGCAATCAGCCCCAGCATTTT